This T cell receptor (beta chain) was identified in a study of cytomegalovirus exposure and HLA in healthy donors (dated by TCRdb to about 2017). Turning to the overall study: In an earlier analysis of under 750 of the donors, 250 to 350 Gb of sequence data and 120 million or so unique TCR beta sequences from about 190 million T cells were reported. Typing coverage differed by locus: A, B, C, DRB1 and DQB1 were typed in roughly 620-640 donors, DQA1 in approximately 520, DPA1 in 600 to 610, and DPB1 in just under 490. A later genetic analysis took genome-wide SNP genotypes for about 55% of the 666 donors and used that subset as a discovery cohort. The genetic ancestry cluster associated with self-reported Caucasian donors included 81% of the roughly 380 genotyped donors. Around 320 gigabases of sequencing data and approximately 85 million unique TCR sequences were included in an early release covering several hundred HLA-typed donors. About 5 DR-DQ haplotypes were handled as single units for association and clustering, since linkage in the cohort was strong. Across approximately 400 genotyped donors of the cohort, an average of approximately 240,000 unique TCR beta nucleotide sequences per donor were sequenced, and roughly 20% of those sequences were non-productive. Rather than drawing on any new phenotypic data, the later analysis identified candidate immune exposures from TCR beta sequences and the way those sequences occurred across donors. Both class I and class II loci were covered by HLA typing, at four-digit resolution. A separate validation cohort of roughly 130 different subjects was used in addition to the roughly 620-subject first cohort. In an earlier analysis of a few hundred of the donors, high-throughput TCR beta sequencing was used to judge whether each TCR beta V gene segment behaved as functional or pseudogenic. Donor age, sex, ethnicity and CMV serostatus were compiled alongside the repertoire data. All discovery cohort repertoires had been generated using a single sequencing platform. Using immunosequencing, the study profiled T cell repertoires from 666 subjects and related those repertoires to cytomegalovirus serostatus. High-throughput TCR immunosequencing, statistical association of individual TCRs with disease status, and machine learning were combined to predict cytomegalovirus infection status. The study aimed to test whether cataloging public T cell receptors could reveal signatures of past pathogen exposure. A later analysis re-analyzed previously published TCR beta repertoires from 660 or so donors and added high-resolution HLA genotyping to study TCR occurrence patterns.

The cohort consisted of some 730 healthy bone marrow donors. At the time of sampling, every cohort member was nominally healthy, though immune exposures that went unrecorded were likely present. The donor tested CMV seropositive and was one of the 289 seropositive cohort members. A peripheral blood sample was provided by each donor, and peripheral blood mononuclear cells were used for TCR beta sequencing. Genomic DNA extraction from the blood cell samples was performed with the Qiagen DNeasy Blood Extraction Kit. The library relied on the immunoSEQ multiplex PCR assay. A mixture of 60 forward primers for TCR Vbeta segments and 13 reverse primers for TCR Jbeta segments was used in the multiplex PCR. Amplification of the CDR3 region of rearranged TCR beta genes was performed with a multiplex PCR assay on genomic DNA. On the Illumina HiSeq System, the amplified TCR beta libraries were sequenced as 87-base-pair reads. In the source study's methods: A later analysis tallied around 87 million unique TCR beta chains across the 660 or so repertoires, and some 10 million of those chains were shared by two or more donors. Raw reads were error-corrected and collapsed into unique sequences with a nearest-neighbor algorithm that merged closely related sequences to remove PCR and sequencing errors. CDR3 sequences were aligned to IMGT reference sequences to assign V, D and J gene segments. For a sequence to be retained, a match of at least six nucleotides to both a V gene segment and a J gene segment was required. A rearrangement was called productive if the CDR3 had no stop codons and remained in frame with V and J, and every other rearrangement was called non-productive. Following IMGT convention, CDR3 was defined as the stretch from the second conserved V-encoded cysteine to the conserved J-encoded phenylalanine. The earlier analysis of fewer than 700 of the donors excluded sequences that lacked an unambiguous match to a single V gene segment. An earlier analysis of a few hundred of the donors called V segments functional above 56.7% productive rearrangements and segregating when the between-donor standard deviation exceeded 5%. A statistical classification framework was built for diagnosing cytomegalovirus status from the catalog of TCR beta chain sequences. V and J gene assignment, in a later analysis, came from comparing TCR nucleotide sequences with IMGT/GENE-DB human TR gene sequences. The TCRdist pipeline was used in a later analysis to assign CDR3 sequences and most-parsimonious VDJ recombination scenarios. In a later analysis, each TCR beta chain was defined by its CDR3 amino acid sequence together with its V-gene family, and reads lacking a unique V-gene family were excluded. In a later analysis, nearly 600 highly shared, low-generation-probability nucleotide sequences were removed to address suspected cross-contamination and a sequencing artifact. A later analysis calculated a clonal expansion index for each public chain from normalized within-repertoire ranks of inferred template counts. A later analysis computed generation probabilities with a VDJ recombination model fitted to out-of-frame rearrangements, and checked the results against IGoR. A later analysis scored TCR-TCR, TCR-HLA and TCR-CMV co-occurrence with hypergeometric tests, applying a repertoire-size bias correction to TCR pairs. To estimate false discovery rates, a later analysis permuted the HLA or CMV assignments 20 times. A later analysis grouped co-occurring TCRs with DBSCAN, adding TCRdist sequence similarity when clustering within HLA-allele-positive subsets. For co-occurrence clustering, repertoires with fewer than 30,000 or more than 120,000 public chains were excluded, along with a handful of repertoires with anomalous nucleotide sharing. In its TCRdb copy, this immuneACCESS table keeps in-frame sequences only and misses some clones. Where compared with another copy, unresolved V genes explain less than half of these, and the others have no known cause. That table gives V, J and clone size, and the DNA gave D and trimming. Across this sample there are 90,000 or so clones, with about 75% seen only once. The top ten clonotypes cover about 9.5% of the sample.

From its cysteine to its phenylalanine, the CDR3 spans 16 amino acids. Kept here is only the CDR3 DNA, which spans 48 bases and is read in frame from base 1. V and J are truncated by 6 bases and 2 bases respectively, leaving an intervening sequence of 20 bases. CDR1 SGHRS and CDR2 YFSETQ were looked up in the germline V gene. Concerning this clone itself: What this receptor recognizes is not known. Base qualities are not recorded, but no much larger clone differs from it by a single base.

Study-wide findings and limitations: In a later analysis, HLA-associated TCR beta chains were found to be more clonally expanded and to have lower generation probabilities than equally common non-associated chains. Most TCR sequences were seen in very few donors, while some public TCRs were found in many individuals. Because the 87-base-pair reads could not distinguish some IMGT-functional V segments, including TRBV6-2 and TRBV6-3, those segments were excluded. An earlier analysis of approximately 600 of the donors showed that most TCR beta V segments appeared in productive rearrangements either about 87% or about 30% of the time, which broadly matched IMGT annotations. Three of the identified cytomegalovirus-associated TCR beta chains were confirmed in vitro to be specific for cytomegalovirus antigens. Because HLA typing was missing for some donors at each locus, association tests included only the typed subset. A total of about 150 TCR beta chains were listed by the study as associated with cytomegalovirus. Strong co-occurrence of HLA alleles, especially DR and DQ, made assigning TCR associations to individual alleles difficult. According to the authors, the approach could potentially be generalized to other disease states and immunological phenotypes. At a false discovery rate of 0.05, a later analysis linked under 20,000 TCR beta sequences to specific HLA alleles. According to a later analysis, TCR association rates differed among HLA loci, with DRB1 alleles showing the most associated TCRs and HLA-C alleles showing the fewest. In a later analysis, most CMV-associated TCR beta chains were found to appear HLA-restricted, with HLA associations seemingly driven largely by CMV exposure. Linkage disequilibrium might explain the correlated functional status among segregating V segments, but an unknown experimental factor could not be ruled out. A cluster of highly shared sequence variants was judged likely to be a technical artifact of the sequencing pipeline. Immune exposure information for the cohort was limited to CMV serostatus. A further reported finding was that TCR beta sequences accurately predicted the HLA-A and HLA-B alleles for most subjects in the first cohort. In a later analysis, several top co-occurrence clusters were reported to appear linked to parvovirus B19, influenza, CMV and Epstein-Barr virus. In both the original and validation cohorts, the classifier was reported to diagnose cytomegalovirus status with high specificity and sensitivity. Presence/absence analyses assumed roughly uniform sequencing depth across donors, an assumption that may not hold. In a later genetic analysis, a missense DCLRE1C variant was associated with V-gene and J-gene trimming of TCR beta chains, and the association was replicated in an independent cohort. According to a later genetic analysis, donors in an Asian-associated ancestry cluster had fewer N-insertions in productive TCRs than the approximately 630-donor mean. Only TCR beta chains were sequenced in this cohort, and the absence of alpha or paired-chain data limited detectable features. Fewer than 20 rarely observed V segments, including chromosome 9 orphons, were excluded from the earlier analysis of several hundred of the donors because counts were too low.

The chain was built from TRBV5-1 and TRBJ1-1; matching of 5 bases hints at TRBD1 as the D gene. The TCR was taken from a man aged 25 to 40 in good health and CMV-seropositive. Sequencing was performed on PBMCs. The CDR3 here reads CASKQWGGGANTEAFF. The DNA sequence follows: TGCGCCAGCAAACAGTGGGGAGGAGGGGCCAACACTGAAGCTTTCTTT.